The entry below gives a single T cell receptor beta chain sequence along with its context. No antigen is known for it. The data were obtained in a study of blood T cells in healthy people across ages. Peripheral blood, around 9.4 milliliters per donor, was collected. A J-beta primer mix and a sample-barcoded 5' primer were used in a second PCR of roughly 7 to 12 cycles. TCRdb reprocessed the 5' RACE reads via MiXCR and lists one record per CDR3 protein. This sample has more than 550,000 distinct CDR3 sequences, with roughly 20% found just once. Trimming stripped 0 bases from V and 0 bases from J, with 7 bases between. CDR1 and CDR2 (germline): WNHNN, SYGVQD (reference sequence). The CDR3 is made up of 15 amino acids. Study conclusions and caveats: There were more naive CD4+ cells and higher diversity in long-lived donors than in aged donors.

The sample was blood. The TCR was taken from a man between 70 and 80 years old in good health. V usage is TRBV10-1 and J usage is TRBJ2-3, with D uncertain. As DNA, the CDR3 is TGCGCCAGCAGTGAGTCGGTCTCTAGCACAGATACGCAGTATTTT. This translates into CASSESVSSTDTQYF.